This passage covers 5 T cell receptor beta chains from one sample sequenced in a study of shared clonotypes between healthy human individuals (dated by TCRdb to the early 2020s). The library was prepared using the immunoSEQ multiplex PCR assay. What TCRdb holds here is the immuneACCESS table cut down to in-frame rearrangements. Part of the clones is not present; checked against another copy, under half of the missing clones reflect an unresolved V gene, and the others are unexplained. This sample comprises about 2 million clones, about 95% of them detected only once. The top ten constitute approximately 1.2% of the sample. CD8 naive samples were obtained by positive selection for CCR7 among CD45RO-negative cells, yielding a CD45RA+CCR7+ population from which TemRA cells were excluded. The sequenced sample consisted of naive CD8+ T cells sorted from blood. This specimen's cell subset or site label, per the study, means: CD45RA+CCR7+. All receptors come from a man between 18 and 29 years old in good health.

Worth noting for this clone: Different DNA sequences within this sample yield the same CDR3. The V call is TRBV10-2, the J call TRBJ2-7; D is undetermined. The CDR3 totals 11 residues. Per germline, CDR1 WSHSY and CDR2 SAAADI. The germline V and J ends were trimmed by 6 bases and 2 bases, with 5 bases remaining between them. CDR3 sequence reads: CASSAAYEQYF. CDR3 sequence (DNA): TGCGCCAGCAGCGCGGCCTACGAGCAGTACTTC.

The chain recombines TRBV7-9 with TRBJ2-7, with 10 bases that match TRBD2. V lost 4 bases and J lost 7; bases outside the gene matches: 10. The CDR3 covers 15 residues. Per the germline V gene, CDR1 is SEHNR and CDR2 is FQNEAQ (reference sequence). The CDR3 region is CASSSTSGTRGEQYF. In DNA form, the CDR3 reads TGTGCCAGCAGCTCTACTAGCGGGACTAGGGGTGAGCAGTACTTC. Drawing the rest from reference TRBV7-9 and TRBJ2-7, the complete variable domain is DTGVSQNPRHKITKRGQNVTFRCDPISEHNRLYWYRQTLGQGPEFLTYFQNEAQLEKSRLLSDRFSAERPKGSFSTLEIQRTEQGDSAMYLCASSSTSGTRGEQYFGPGTRLTVT.

The genes are TRBV2 and TRBJ2-1; D tentatively fits TRBD1 or TRBD2 (5 bases each). Germline V gives CDR1 SNHLY, CDR2 FYNNEI. V lost 4 bases and J lost 6, with 10 bases in between. The CDR3 spans 13 residues. The CDR3 coding sequence is TGTGCCAGCAGTGCTGGGACGGGCAATGAGCAGTTCTTC. Its translation is CASSAGTGNEQFF.

The chain couples TRBV19 to TRBJ2-1; TRBD2 aligns across 13 bases. CDR1 LNHDA and CDR2 SQIVND come from the germline V gene (reference sequence). V dropped 6 bases and J dropped 7; count of bases not matched to a gene: 6. This CDR3 is 15 amino acids long. The CDR3 region is CASSLTSGRYNEQFF. CDR3 sequence (DNA): TGTGCCAGTAGCCTGACTAGCGGGAGGTATAATGAGCAGTTCTTC.

V is TRBV7-9 and J is TRBJ2-2; 7 bases map to TRBD2. Germline V lookup: CDR1 SEHNR, CDR2 FQNEAQ (reference sequence). CDR3 length equals 15 residues. The V gene end was trimmed by 4 bases and the J gene end by 6 bases; junction bases not matched to a gene: 8. The CDR3 region is CASSSPERGAGELFF. DNA for the CDR3: TGTGCCAGCAGCTCCCCGGAACGGGGGGCCGGGGAGCTGTTTTTT.